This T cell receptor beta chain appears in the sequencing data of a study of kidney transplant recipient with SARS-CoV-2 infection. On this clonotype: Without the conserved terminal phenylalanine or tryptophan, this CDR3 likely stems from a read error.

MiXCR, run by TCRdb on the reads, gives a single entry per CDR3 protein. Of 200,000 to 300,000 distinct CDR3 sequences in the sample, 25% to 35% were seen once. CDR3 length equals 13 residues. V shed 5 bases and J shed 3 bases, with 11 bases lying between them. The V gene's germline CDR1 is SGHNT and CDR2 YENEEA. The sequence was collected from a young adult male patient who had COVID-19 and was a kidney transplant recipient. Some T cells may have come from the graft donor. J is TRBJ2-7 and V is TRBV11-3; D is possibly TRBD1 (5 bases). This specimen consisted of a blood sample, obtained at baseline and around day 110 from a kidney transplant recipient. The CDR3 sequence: CASSPDSYYEQYL. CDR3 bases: TGTGCCAGCAGCCCTGACAGCTACTACGAGCAGTACCTC.